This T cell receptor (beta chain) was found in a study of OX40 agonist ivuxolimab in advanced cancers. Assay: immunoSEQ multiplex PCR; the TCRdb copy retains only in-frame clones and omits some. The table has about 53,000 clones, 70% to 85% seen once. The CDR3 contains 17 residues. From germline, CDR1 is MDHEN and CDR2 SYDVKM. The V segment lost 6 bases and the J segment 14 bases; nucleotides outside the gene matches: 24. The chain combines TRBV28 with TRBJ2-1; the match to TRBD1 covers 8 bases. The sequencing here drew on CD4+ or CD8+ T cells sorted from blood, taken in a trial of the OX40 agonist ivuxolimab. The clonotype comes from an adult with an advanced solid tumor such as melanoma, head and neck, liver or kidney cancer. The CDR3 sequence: CASSFASFLSSGTGEFF. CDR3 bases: TGTGCCAGCAGCTTCGCCTCATTTCTCTCATCCGGGACAGGCGAGTTCTTC.